Shown below are 13 T cell receptor beta chains from a single sample sequenced in a study of CD8 T cells in ankylosing spondylitis. One entry per CDR3 protein results from TCRdb running MiXCR on the 5' RACE reads. The sample yields around 25,000 distinct CDR3 sequences, around 13% seen once. The sequencing input was blood. The receptors shown here come from a male donor with ankylosing spondylitis or in good health (not recorded which).

This clonotype was recorded at least ten times. This chain links TRBV2 with TRBJ1-5; 9 nucleotides agree with TRBD1. CDR3 length equals 14 residues. Trimming took 5 bases from V and 5 from J; bases not matched to a gene: 4. In germline, CDR1 is SNHLY, CDR2 FYNNEI. The CDR3 sequence is CASSPGQGYQPQHF. CDR3 bases: TGTGCCAGCAGTCCGGGACAGGGATATCAGCCCCAGCATTTT. Based on the CDR3 plus reference TRBV2 and TRBJ1-5, the full variable domain is EPEVTQTPSHQVTQMGQEVILRCVPISNHLYFYWYRQILGQKVEFLVSFYNNEISEKSEIFDDQFSVERPDGSNFTLKIRSTKLEDSAMYFCASSPGQGYQPQHFGDGTRLSIL.

This clonotype appeared many times. The chain combines TRBV9 with TRBJ2-7; possible D gene TRBD1, 5 bases. Germline-derived CDR1 and CDR2 are SGDLS and YYNGEE. The CDR3 has 15 residues. Trimming removed 0 bases from V and 2 bases from J, with 12 bases in between. For the CDR3, the DNA is TGTGCCAGCAGCGTAGGGATGGGGCTTACCTACGAGCAGTACTTC. This encodes CASSVGMGLTYEQYF.

The chain employs TRBV29-1 and TRBJ2-2; possibly TRBD1 for D (5 bases). Germline CDR1 and CDR2: SQVTM and ANQGSEA. The V end was cut by 3 bases, the J end by 4 bases, with 12 bases between. There are 14 residues in the CDR3. DNA of the CDR3: TGCAGCGTTGAGGCAGGGATCATCACCGGGGAGCTGTTTTTT. The encoded protein is CSVEAGIITGELFF.

The chain employs TRBV20-1 and TRBJ2-5, with 12 bases fitting TRBD2. This CDR3 has 20 amino acids. J lost 1 base, V lost 5 bases, and 20 bases had no gene match. Germline V CDR1 and CDR2: DFQATT, SNEGSKA (reference sequence). The CDR3 DNA reads as TGCAGTGCTGAAGGAGGTGGGCTAGCGGGGGGGCCGGCAGCCCAAGAGACCCAGTACTTC. Its translation: CSAEGGGLAGGPAAQETQYF.

This clonotype showed up many times. The chain carries TRBV29-1 and TRBJ2-2, with 7 nucleotides matching TRBD2. CDR3 size: 13 residues. CDR1 is SQVTM, CDR2 ANQGSEA, per germline. The V gene end was trimmed by 4 bases and the J gene end by 4 bases; junction bases not matched to a gene: 3. The CDR3 nucleotides are TGCAGCGTTGGGCTAGCGGCCACCGGGGAGCTGTTTTTT. Its protein is CSVGLAATGELFF.

The chain uses TRBV4-2 and TRBJ2-3; 8 bases line up with TRBD2. The germline gives CDR1 LGHNA, CDR2 YNFKEQ. The J segment lost 2 bases and the V segment lost 4 bases, leaving 11 bases of the junction unmatched. This CDR3 is 17 amino acids long. CDR3 sequence reads: CASSPSVTAGDTDTQYF. The CDR3 DNA is TGTGCCAGCAGCCCTTCTGTTACAGCGGGGGACACAGATACGCAGTATTTT.

There are a few counts of this clonotype. This chain uses TRBV6-6 with TRBJ2-2; possible D gene TRBD2, 5 bases. CDR1 and CDR2 (germline): MNHNY, SVGAGI (reference sequence). V was shortened by 2 bases and J by 0 bases, with 13 bases between the two germline ends. CDR3 length: 17 amino acids. CDR3 in amino acids: CASSYRGSATNTGELFF. CDR3 in DNA: TGTGCCAGCAGTTACCGGGGTAGCGCAACGAACACCGGGGAGCTGTTTTTT.

This clonotype was seen a handful of times. This chain connects TRBV5-1 to TRBJ2-1; 11 positions match TRBD2. Germline values: CDR1 SGHRS, CDR2 YFSETQ. There are 14 residues in the CDR3. The V gene end was trimmed by 2 bases and the J gene end by 8 bases; junction bases not matched to a gene: 3. Written as DNA, the CDR3 is TGCGCCAGCAGCTTTGGACTAGCGGGTGATGAGCAGTTCTTC. This gives the protein CASSFGLAGDEQFF.

A few counts support this clonotype. The gene calls are TRBV6-2 or TRBV6-3 and TRBJ2-2; D remains unclear. The germline V and J ends were trimmed by 2 bases and 1 base, with 5 bases remaining between them. From germline, CDR1 is MNHEY and CDR2 SVGEGT. This CDR3 is 14 amino acids long. The CDR3 loop reads CASSYQLNTGELFF. The CDR3 nucleotides are TGTGCCAGCAGTTACCAGCTGAACACCGGGGAGCTGTTTTTT.

The chain uses TRBV7-2 and TRBJ2-1; possibly TRBD1 for D (5 bases). Germline V gene data show CDR1 as SGHTA and CDR2 as FQGNSA. CDR3 size: 15 residues. Between the trimmed V and J ends, which lost 5 bases and 6 bases, there was a span of 17 bases. DNA for the CDR3: TGTGCCAGCAGCATCTTAAGGGGAAGGGGCAATGAGCAGTTCTTC. Translated, it gives CASSILRGRGNEQFF.

This clonotype appeared many times. The rearrangement joins TRBV2 to TRBJ2-4, with 7 bases that match TRBD1. The CDR3 loop spans 14 amino acids. Trimming took 5 bases from V and 5 from J; bases not matched to a gene: 6. Germline V CDR1 and CDR2: SNHLY, FYNNEI. In DNA form, the CDR3 reads TGTGCCAGCAGTCCTCGACAGGGTCAAAACATTCAGTACTTC. Amino acids: CASSPRQGQNIQYF.

The rearrangement links TRBV10-3 to TRBJ2-1; 9 bases map to TRBD1. Germline-derived CDR1 and CDR2 are ENHRY and SYGVKD. With V trimmed by 9 bases and J by 7 bases, 13 bases remained unmatched. CDR3 length equals 15 residues. The CDR3 sequence is CAIAKPDRGENEQFF. Here the CDR3 DNA reads TGTGCCATTGCCAAGCCGGACAGGGGAGAAAATGAGCAGTTCTTC.

This clonotype was detected a few times. CDR3 coding DNA: TGTGCCAGCAGCCTGCCGGGGGAGACCGGGGAGCTGTTTTTT. Translating it yields CASSLPGETGELFF. This chain joins TRBV7-3 and TRBJ2-2; D is perhaps TRBD2 (6 bases). The CDR3 covers 14 residues. Deletions cut 5 bases from V and 5 bases from J, with 12 bases between. The V gene's germline CDR1 is SGHTA and CDR2 FQGTGA.